This T cell receptor beta chain originates from a study of T-cell memory formation after mild COVID-19. Study-level background: Clusters were largely donor specific. Study findings and constraints: Contracting CD4+ clones sat mainly in CM and EM; CD8+ in EMRA. Pre-infection memory contained some responding clones, which suggested that cross-reactive memory had joined. CD4/CD8 balance characterized clones contracting day 15 to 85, and CD4+ skew characterized later expanders.

The CDR3 has 13 amino acids. CDR1 and CDR2 (germline): MGHDK, SYGVNS. The junction had 3 bases not matched to a gene; V was cut back by 8 bases and J by 6 bases. TCRdb passed the 5' RACE reads through MiXCR, listing each CDR3 protein once. Of approximately 210,000 distinct CDR3 sequences in the sample, approximately 30% were seen once. As for this clonotype: Its antigen is unknown.

This receptor was identified in an adult woman who had mild COVID-19 (a few samples of this study predate the infection). Cell type and time point are not known. The chain carries TRBV25-1 and TRBJ2-3; TRBD2 matches 12 bases. The sequenced material came from PBMCs or a T cell subset sorted from them (not recorded which). CDR3 in DNA: TGTGCCAGCTGGACTAGCGGGGCGGATACGCAGTATTTT. Its protein is CASWTSGADTQYF.